This T cell receptor beta chain was found in a study of early stage breast cancer tumors. Notes on the study in general: Blood repertoires resembled normal breast more than tumor.

TCRdb keeps only in-frame clones here, not all; method: immunoSEQ multiplex PCR. Among about 69,000 clones, 80% were seen once, and the ten largest hold about 4.8%. Points on this clone: The antigen is undetermined.

The length of the CDR3 is 16 residues. Germline V gene lookup returns CDR1 MDHEN and CDR2 SYDVKM. V dropped 5 bases and J dropped 3; count of bases not matched to a gene: 7. The sequencing input was blood. The chain couples TRBV28 to TRBJ1-4, with 9 positions matching TRBD1. This sequence originates from a person aged 35-49 years with breast cancer. The CDR3 DNA reads as TGTGCCAGCAGTGCTCAACAGGGGGCGCCTAATGAAAAACTGTTTTTT. Translation: CASSAQQGAPNEKLFF.